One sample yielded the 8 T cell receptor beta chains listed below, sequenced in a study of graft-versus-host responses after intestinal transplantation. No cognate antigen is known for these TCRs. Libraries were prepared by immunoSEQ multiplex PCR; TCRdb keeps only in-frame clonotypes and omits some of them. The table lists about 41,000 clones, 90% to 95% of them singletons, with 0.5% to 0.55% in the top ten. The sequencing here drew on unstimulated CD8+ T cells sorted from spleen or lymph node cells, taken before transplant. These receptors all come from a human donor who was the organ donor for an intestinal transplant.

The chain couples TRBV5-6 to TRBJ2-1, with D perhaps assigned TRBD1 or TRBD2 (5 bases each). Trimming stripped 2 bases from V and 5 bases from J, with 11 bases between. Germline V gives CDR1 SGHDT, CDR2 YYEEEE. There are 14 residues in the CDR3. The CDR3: CASSFPTGHNEQFF. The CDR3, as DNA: TGTGCCAGCAGCTTTCCCACGGGACACAATGAGCAGTTCTTC.

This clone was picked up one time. The CDR3 DNA sequence: TGCGCCAGCAGCCTGGCCGGGCCCTATTTCCACGAGCAGTACTTC. Translated: CASSLAGPYFHEQYF. The V and J genes are TRBV5-1 and TRBJ2-7; D remains unclear. V shed 4 bases and J shed 5 bases, with 19 bases lying between them. The CDR3 is made up of 15 amino acids. The germline V gene has CDR1 SGHRS and CDR2 YFSETQ. Variable domain in full (rest from reference TRBV5-1 and TRBJ2-7): KAGVTQTPRYLIKTRGQQVTLSCSPISGHRSVSWYQQTPGQGLQFLFEYFSETQRNKGNFPGRFSGRQFSNSRSEMNVSTLELGDSALYLCASSLAGPYFHEQYFGPGTRLTVT.

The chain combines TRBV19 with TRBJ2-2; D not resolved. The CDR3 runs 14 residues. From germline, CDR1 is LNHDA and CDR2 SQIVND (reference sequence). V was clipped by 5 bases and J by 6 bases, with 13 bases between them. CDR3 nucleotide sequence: TGTGCCAGTAGTGCCCACCTTAGTCCCGGGGAGCTGTTTTTT. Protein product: CASSAHLSPGELFF.

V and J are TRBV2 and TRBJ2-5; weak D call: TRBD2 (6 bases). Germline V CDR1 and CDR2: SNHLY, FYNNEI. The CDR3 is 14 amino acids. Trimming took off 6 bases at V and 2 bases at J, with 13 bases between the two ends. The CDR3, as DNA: TGTGCCAGCAGGGCGGGACGGATACAAGAGACCCAGTACTTC. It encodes CASRAGRIQETQYF.

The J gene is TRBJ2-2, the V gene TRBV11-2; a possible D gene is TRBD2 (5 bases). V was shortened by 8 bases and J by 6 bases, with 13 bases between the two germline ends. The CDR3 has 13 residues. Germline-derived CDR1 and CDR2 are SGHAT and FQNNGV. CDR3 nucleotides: TGTGCCAGCCCCCGAGGGTCCCCCGGGGAGCTGTTTTTT. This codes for CASPRGSPGELFF.

CDR3 region: CASSVYRPGERNSPLHF. The CDR3 nucleotides read TGTGCCAGCAGTGTTTATCGACCTGGGGAGAGAAATTCACCCCTCCACTTT. The chain employs TRBV2 and TRBJ1-6; D gene uncertain. There are 17 residues in the CDR3. V was pared by 4 bases and J by 7 bases, with 20 bases between. Per the germline V gene, CDR1 is SNHLY and CDR2 is FYNNEI.

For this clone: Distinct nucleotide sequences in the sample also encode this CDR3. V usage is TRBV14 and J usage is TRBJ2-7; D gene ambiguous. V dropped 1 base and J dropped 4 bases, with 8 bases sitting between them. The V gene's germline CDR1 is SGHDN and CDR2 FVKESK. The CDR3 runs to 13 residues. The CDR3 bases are TGTGCCAGCAGCCAAGGGTCGGTTTACGAGCAGTACTTC. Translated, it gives CASSQGSVYEQYF.

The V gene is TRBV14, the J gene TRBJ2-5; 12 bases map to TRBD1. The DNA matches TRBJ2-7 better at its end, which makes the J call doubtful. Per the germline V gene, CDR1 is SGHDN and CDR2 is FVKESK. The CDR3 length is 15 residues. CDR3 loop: CASSYGTGGAYEQYF. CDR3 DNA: TGTGCCAGCAGCTACGGGACAGGGGGCGCCTACGAGCAGTACTTC.